These 29 T cell receptor beta chains originate from one sample sequenced in a study of T-cell memory formation after mild COVID-19. Using its own MiXCR run on the 5' RACE reads, TCRdb lists one record per CDR3 protein. The sample carries 300,000 to 400,000 distinct CDR3 sequences, 25% to 30% recorded once. The specimen was PBMCs or a T cell subset sorted from them (not recorded which). The source of these receptors is an adult woman who had mild COVID-19 (a few samples of this study predate the infection). Cell type and time point are not known.

This clonotype has only a few counts. V gene TRBV20-1 combines with J gene TRBJ2-2; 8 bases are a match to TRBD1. The V gene end was trimmed by 6 bases and the J gene end by 7 bases; junction bases not matched to a gene: 10. The CDR3 sequence is 14 residues long. CDR1 DFQATT and CDR2 SNEGSKA come from the germline V gene (reference sequence). The CDR3, as DNA: TGCAGTGCCCCTCCGGACAGGGCGGGCGGGGAGCTGTTTTTT. Translated, it gives CSAPPDRAGGELFF.

V gene TRBV4-1 combines with J gene TRBJ1-1, with TRBD1 as a possible D gene (5 bases). Trimming cost V 0 bases and J 10 bases, with 15 bases left between them. Germline CDR1 reads MGHRA; CDR2 reads YSYEKL. CDR3 length: 14 residues. For the CDR3, the DNA is TGCGCCAGCAGCCAAGATCTGAGGGGCACAGGAGCTTTCTTT. Translating it yields CASSQDLRGTGAFF.

This clonotype came up a few times. The J gene is TRBJ1-1, the V gene TRBV2; D is undetermined. Looked up from germline, CDR1 is SNHLY and CDR2 is FYNNEI. Trimming pared 1 base from V and 11 bases from J, leaving 11 bases between. The CDR3 is made up of 12 amino acids. CDR3 coding DNA: TGTGCCAGCAGTGAAGGGGCTATCGAGGCTTTCTTT. Encoded protein: CASSEGAIEAFF.

This clonotype was seen more than once but under ten times. The rearrangement links TRBV24-1 to TRBJ2-2; TRBD2 matches at 10 bases. Germline values: CDR1 KGHDR, CDR2 SFDVKD. This CDR3 is 16 amino acids long. J lost 5 bases, V lost 1 base, and 3 bases had no gene match. The CDR3: CATSDLAGGPTGELFF. CDR3 sequence (DNA): TGTGCCACCAGTGATTTAGCGGGAGGGCCAACCGGGGAGCTGTTTTTT.

This clonotype was observed a handful of times. CDR3 loop: CSAIGLSGRAFEQYF. The CDR3 region has the DNA TGCAGTGCTATTGGTTTAAGCGGGAGGGCTTTCGAGCAGTACTTC. J is TRBJ2-7 and V is TRBV20-1; 10 bases match TRBD2. CDR3 length equals 15 residues. V lost 4 bases and J lost 6; bases outside the gene matches: 12. CDR1 DFQATT and CDR2 SNEGSKA come from the germline V gene (reference sequence).

This clonotype turned up a few times. The chain employs TRBV7-9 and TRBJ2-2; D may match TRBD1 or TRBD2 (5 bases each). The CDR3 is made up of 16 amino acids. V lost 5 bases to trimming and J lost 1 base, with 14 bases between them. Germline-derived CDR1 and CDR2 are SEHNR and FQNEAQ (reference sequence). CDR3 protein: CASSPYGTRNTGELFF. Written as DNA, the CDR3 is TGTGCCAGCAGCCCTTACGGGACGAGGAACACCGGGGAGCTGTTTTTT.

This clonotype was seen only once. The chain recombines TRBV12-3 or TRBV12-4 with TRBJ2-1; D unresolved. V gave up 5 bases and J gave up 8 bases, with 13 bases separating them. The CDR3 is made up of 13 amino acids. In DNA, the CDR3 is TGTGCCAGCAGTCCCCCTGCTGGCGATGAGCAGTTCTTC. This sequence encodes CASSPPAGDEQFF.

This clonotype was detected a few times. The rearrangement uses TRBV5-1 and TRBJ2-7, with a weak D call TRBD1 (6 bases). V was cut by 6 bases and J by 0 bases, with 16 bases left in between. The CDR3 has 15 amino acids. Germline CDR1 and CDR2: SGHRS and YFSETQ. Here the CDR3 reads CASTSGTTVSYEQYF. CDR3 nucleotides: TGCGCCAGCACCTCCGGGACAACCGTCTCCTACGAGCAGTACTTC. Supplemented by reference TRBV5-1 and TRBJ2-7, the full variable domain reads KAGVTQTPRYLIKTRGQQVTLSCSPISGHRSVSWYQQTPGQGLQFLFEYFSETQRNKGNFPGRFSGRQFSNSRSEMNVSTLELGDSALYLCASTSGTTVSYEQYFGPGTRLTVT.

J is TRBJ2-7 and V is TRBV3-1; 12 nucleotides agree with TRBD2. The junction had 1 base not matched to a gene; V was cut back by 8 bases and J by 2 bases. The CDR3 contains 13 residues. Per germline, CDR1 LGHDT and CDR2 YNNKEL (reference sequence). The CDR3 sequence: CASASGGAYEQYF. In DNA form, the CDR3 reads TGTGCCAGCGCTAGCGGGGGGGCCTACGAGCAGTACTTC.

J is TRBJ2-1 and V is TRBV7-9, with 7 bases fitting TRBD2. CDR1 and CDR2 from the germline V gene are SEHNR and FQNEAQ (reference sequence). V gave up 2 bases and J gave up 7 bases; unmatched junction bases: 5. This CDR3 has 14 amino acids. This CDR3 is CASSLTVAGNEQFF. DNA for the CDR3: TGTGCCAGCAGCTTAACGGTAGCGGGTAATGAGCAGTTCTTC.

This clonotype has just a few counts. V and J are TRBV4-2 and TRBJ2-3; tentative D call: TRBD2 (6 bases). The CDR3 contains 16 residues. From germline, CDR1 is LGHNA and CDR2 YNFKEQ. The V end lost 0 bases, the J end lost 1 base, and 11 bases lay between the germline ends. CDR3 loop: CASSQDLGLGTDTQYF. CDR3 DNA: TGTGCCAGCAGCCAAGATCTGGGACTCGGCACAGATACGCAGTATTTT.

The chain is built from TRBV4-2 and TRBJ2-7, with no clear D. The germline gives CDR1 LGHNA, CDR2 YNFKEQ. V lost 0 bases to trimming and J lost 6 bases, with 6 bases between them. The CDR3 sequence is 12 residues long. CDR3 in DNA: TGTGCCAGCAGCCAAGACTCTGTCGAGCAGTACTTC. Its protein product is CASSQDSVEQYF.

This clonotype turned up a few times. For the CDR3, the DNA is TGTGCCAGCAGTCGAAAGGGGGATTTGCCCCTAAGCAATGAGCAGTTCTTC. Translated: CASSRKGDLPLSNEQFF. This chain joins TRBV14 and TRBJ2-1; D is perhaps TRBD1 (6 bases). Germline V gene lookup returns CDR1 SGHDN and CDR2 FVKESK. The CDR3 consists of 17 residues. V lost 6 bases, J lost 6 bases, and 24 bases lay in between.

A few counts support this clonotype. The rearrangement links TRBV19 to TRBJ1-2; a possible D gene is TRBD1 (5 bases). The CDR3 extends over 12 amino acids. Germline CDR1 reads LNHDA; CDR2 reads SQIVND (reference sequence). V was clipped by 4 bases and J by 10 bases, with 13 bases between them. CDR3 in amino acids: CASSKGAPDYTF. In DNA, the CDR3 is TGTGCCAGTAGTAAAGGGGCCCCTGACTACACCTTC.

This clonotype showed up just a few times. J is TRBJ2-7 and V is TRBV7-9, with TRBD1 matching 11 bases. The CDR3 is 15 residues long. V dropped 4 bases and J dropped 5; count of bases not matched to a gene: 7. CDR1 and CDR2 (germline): SEHNR, FQNEAQ (reference sequence). CDR3 coding DNA: TGTGCCAGCAGCTCCCGAGGGACAGGGGGTGACGAGCAGTACTTC. This gives the protein CASSSRGTGGDEQYF. Full variable domain (outside the CDR3, taken from reference TRBV7-9 and TRBJ2-7): DTGVSQNPRHKITKRGQNVTFRCDPISEHNRLYWYRQTLGQGPEFLTYFQNEAQLEKSRLLSDRFSAERPKGSFSTLEIQRTEQGDSAMYLCASSSRGTGGDEQYFGPGTRLTVT.

This clonotype was recorded once. V gene TRBV27 combines with J gene TRBJ2-5; 7 bases align to TRBD2. The germline gives CDR1 MNHEY, CDR2 SMNVEV (reference sequence). The CDR3 runs to 17 residues. V lost 3 bases to trimming and J lost 5 bases; unmatched junction nucleotides: 15. The CDR3: CASSFSLRQGGMETQYF. CDR3 DNA: TGTGCCAGCAGTTTCTCACTCCGCCAGGGAGGGATGGAGACCCAGTACTTC.

The chain joins TRBV12-3 or TRBV12-4 to TRBJ2-3; D ambiguous. V was clipped by 3 bases and J by 0 bases, with 7 bases between them. This CDR3 is built from 14 residues. CDR3 DNA: TGTGCCAGCAGTTTGAGGCTGAGCACAGATACGCAGTATTTT. This encodes CASSLRLSTDTQYF.

The chain uses TRBV11-2 and TRBJ2-5; 9 positions match TRBD2. CDR1 is SGHAT, CDR2 FQNNGV, per germline. V gave up 10 bases and J gave up 3 bases; unmatched junction bases: 9. The CDR3 has 14 amino acids. The CDR3 region is CATSRGGAEETQYF. The CDR3 DNA reads as TGTGCCACCTCTCGCGGGGGGGCGGAAGAGACCCAGTACTTC.

This clonotype was seen a handful of times. The chain recombines TRBV7-9 with TRBJ2-5; D is unclear. Per the germline V gene, CDR1 is SEHNR and CDR2 is FQNEAQ (reference sequence). Trimming stripped 1 base from V and 0 bases from J, with 3 bases between. The CDR3 spans 13 residues. For the CDR3, the DNA is TGTGCCAGCAGCTTAGATCACCAAGAGACCCAGTACTTC. Translated, it gives CASSLDHQETQYF. The variable domain in full, completed from reference TRBV7-9 and TRBJ2-5, reads DTGVSQNPRHKITKRGQNVTFRCDPISEHNRLYWYRQTLGQGPEFLTYFQNEAQLEKSRLLSDRFSAERPKGSFSTLEIQRTEQGDSAMYLCASSLDHQETQYFGPGTRLLVL.

J is TRBJ2-1 and V is TRBV5-4; 10 bases are shared with TRBD2. Unmatched junction bases numbered 20, after V lost 1 base and J lost 10 bases. The CDR3 covers 19 residues. CDR1 and CDR2 (germline): SGHNT, YYREEE (reference sequence). CDR3 region: CASSLRVASGSFLSGEQFF. CDR3 sequence (DNA): TGTGCCAGCAGCTTGCGGGTAGCTAGCGGGAGTTTTTTGTCGGGGGAGCAGTTCTTC.

This clonotype was recorded a few times. The chain carries TRBV6-5 and TRBJ2-7; D assignment may be TRBD1 or TRBD2 (5 bases each). The CDR3 covers 13 residues. Germline CDR1 is MNHEY and CDR2 is SVGAGI. V gave up 0 bases and J gave up 6 bases, with 9 bases separating them. The DNA of the CDR3 is TGTGCCAGCAGTTACTCGGGGGTGGGCGAGCAGTACTTC. Its protein is CASSYSGVGEQYF.

This chain joins TRBV28 and TRBJ1-6; D remains ambiguous. The germline gives CDR1 MDHEN, CDR2 SYDVKM. CDR3 length: 14 residues. The V end lost 5 bases, the J end lost 4 bases, and 9 bases lay between the germline ends. CDR3 amino acids: CASSSQRYNSPLHF. The DNA for the CDR3 is TGTGCCAGCAGTAGTCAGCGTTATAATTCACCCCTCCACTTT.

The chain uses TRBV5-1 and TRBJ2-1, with TRBD2 identical over 9 bases. CDR3 length: 16 amino acids. From germline, CDR1 is SGHRS and CDR2 YFSETQ. V was clipped by 2 bases and J by 6 bases; unmatched bases: 9. CDR3 in amino acids: CASSFTGSGRINEQFF. In nucleotides, the CDR3 is TGCGCCAGCAGCTTCACTGGTAGCGGGAGAATCAATGAGCAGTTCTTC.

This clonotype was seen a handful of times. The chain has TRBV2 and TRBJ2-7; 7 bases agree with TRBD2. This CDR3 comprises 15 residues. Germline lookup yields CDR1 SNHLY and CDR2 FYNNEI. Trimming cost V 3 bases and J 2 bases; bases outside gene matches: 7. CDR3 in DNA: TGTGCCAGCAGTGAGCGGCTAGCGGAAGCCTACGAGCAGTACTTC. Protein sequence: CASSERLAEAYEQYF.

This clonotype was picked up a small number of times. The genes are TRBV7-9 and TRBJ2-7, with a tentative D call TRBD1 (6 bases). CDR1 and CDR2 (germline): SEHNR, FQNEAQ (reference sequence). Trimming shortened V by 5 bases and J by 4 bases, and 15 bases separated the two germline ends. The length of the CDR3 is 14 residues. In nucleotides, the CDR3 is TGTGCCAGCAGCCCCGGACAGCAGCCGTACGAGCAGTACTTC. It translates to CASSPGQQPYEQYF.

This clonotype occurred a few times. V is TRBV30 and J is TRBJ2-2; 11 nucleotides align to TRBD1. J lost 3 bases, V lost 3 bases, and 3 bases had no gene match. CDR3 length: 15 residues. The germline V gene encodes CDR1 GTSNPN and CDR2 SVGIG (reference sequence). The CDR3 DNA sequence: TGTGCCTGGAGCCCGGGACAGGGGGACACCGGGGAGCTGTTTTTT. This encodes CAWSPGQGDTGELFF.

This rearrangement joins TRBV5-6 to TRBJ2-3; D may be TRBD1 (5 bases). The CDR3 is 11 amino acids. Germline loops: CDR1 SGHDT, CDR2 YYEEEE. The CDR3 loop reads CATGELDTQYF. The CDR3 DNA is TGTGCTACAGGAGAGCTAGATACGCAGTATTTT.

Note on this clonotype: This sequence may be a read error, since a much larger clone differs from it by one base. The V gene is TRBV5-1, the J gene TRBJ1-4; unclear D gene. Per germline, CDR1 SGHRS and CDR2 YFSETQ. This CDR3 region has 15 residues. The CDR3 region has the DNA TGCACCAGCAGCTTGTCCGCGGCAGTGAACGAAAAACTGTTTTTT. It specifies CTSSLSAAVNEKLFF.

By proportion, this clonotype is medium-sized. The V and J genes are TRBV6-1 and TRBJ2-2; 7 bases match TRBD1. CDR1 is MNHNS, CDR2 SASEGT, per germline. Trimming took 2 bases from V and 0 from J; bases not matched to a gene: 3. This CDR3 region has 16 residues. The CDR3 DNA reads TGTGCCAGCAGTGAAAGAGGGGGCGCGAACACCGGGGAGCTGTTTTTT. It translates to CASSERGGANTGELFF.